Listed below are T cell receptor beta chains from one sample, sequenced in a study of T cell repertoires in cytomegalovirus infection. From the reads, TCRdb called clonotypes with MiXCR, one entry per CDR3 protein. The table records 150,000 or so distinct CDR3 sequences, 20% to 25% of them present only once. No antigens are known for them. This material consisted of CD8+ T cells from cultured PBMCs, taken from culture after CMV antigen stimulation. The origin of the receptors is a human donor in good health (CMV status not recorded). Some clones in this sample may be carry-over from other donors' samples. CDR3s include the opening cysteine and the closing phenylalanine or tryptophan. The order of the fields is CDR3 length, clone size, J gene, D gene, V gene, CDR3 DNA, CDR3 protein. A D gene is named only where the DNA matches it firmly. Clone size appears in some rows only: once, few, many, or a class for an expanded clone.

14 | NA | TRBJ1-1 | NA | TRBV6-2/TRBV6-3 | TGTGCCAGCAGTTACTTCACACAGGGAACTGAAGCTTTCTTT | CASSYFTQGTEAFF
15 | few | TRBJ2-5 | TRBD1 | TRBV7-2 | TGTGCCAGCAGCCCTCCCGGGACAGCAGAAGAGACCCAGTACTTC | CASSPPGTAEETQYF
19 | few | TRBJ2-3 | NA | TRBV5-1 | TGCGCCAGCAGCTTGGTCGGGTTTCGGCAGGACCGAGTCACAGATACGCAGTATTTT | CASSLVGFRQDRVTDTQYF
11 | NA | TRBJ2-7 | NA | TRBV28 | TGTGCCAGCAGTTTAGGCACTGAGCAGTACTTC | CASSLGTEQYF
16 | few | TRBJ2-7 | NA | TRBV7-2 | TGTGCCAGCAGCCCTGCCGGGCAGCGTGGTCCCTACGAGCAGTACTTC | CASSPAGQRGPYEQYF
14 | NA | TRBJ2-2 | NA | TRBV4-3 | TGCGCCAGCAGCCTCGGGACCGAAACCGGGGAGCTGTTTTTT | CASSLGTETGELFF
15 | few | TRBJ1-3 | NA | TRBV20-1 | TGCAGTGCTTTACTCCCTGGACAAATTGGAAACACCATATATTTT | CSALLPGQIGNTIYF
16 | few | TRBJ2-7 | TRBD1 | TRBV2 | TGTGCCAGCAGTGAATTAGAAGGACAGGCGCTGTACGAGCAGTACTTC | CASSELEGQALYEQYF
17 | few | TRBJ1-5 | TRBD1 | TRBV28 | TGTGCCAGCAGTTTGTGGGGGCGGGGGACAGGGGAACAGCCCCAGCATTTT | CASSLWGRGTGEQPQHF
13 | few | TRBJ2-1 | NA | TRBV2 | TGTGCCACCACGACTGGACAGAACAATGAGCAGTTCTTC | CATTTGQNNEQFF
16 | NA | TRBJ1-6 | TRBD1 | TRBV6-1 | TGTGCCAGCAGTGAAATCAGGACAGGGCGAAGTTCACCCCTCCACTTT | CASSEIRTGRSSPLHF
15 | NA | TRBJ2-5 | NA | TRBV7-8 | TGTGCCAGCAGGCAACCAGGGGGGGACCAAGAGACCCAGTACTTC | CASRQPGGDQETQYF
16 | NA | TRBJ1-1 | TRBD1 | TRBV7-4 | TGTGCCAGCTCCAAGCCTGCGGACAGGGGGCTTCCTGAAGCTTTCTTT | CASSKPADRGLPEAFF
14 | few | TRBJ2-5 | NA | TRBV7-9 | TGTGCCAGCAGCCAAGGCCGTCCCCGGGAGACCCAGTACTTC | CASSQGRPRETQYF
17 | NA | TRBJ1-1 | TRBD1 | TRBV7-6 | TGTGCCAGCAGCTTTGAATTACCGGGACAGAAGAACACTGAAGCTTTCTTT | CASSFELPGQKNTEAFF
17 | NA | TRBJ1-5 | NA | TRBV4-3 | TGCGCCAGCAGCCCCTCAAGGGGGGCGAGCAGCAATCAGCCCCAGCATTTT | CASSPSRGASSNQPQHF
15 | NA | TRBJ1-5 | NA | TRBV9 | TGTGCCAGCAGCGTAGAGGGACAAAAAAATCAGCCCCAGCATTTT | CASSVEGQKNQPQHF
13 | few | TRBJ1-2 | TRBD1 | TRBV7-9 | TGTGCCAGCAGCCTAAACAGGGGAAATGGCTACACCTTC | CASSLNRGNGYTF
13 | NA | TRBJ1-2 | NA | TRBV28 | TGTGCCAGCAGTTTGGACGGGAACTATGGCTACACCTTC | CASSLDGNYGYTF
14 | few | TRBJ1-1 | TRBD1 | TRBV7-2 | TGTGCCAGCAGCTTAGAATCGACAGGGGTTGAAGCTTTCTTT | CASSLESTGVEAFF
13 | NA | TRBJ1-2 | NA | TRBV6-9 | TGTGCCAGCAGTTATTCGCTTAACTATGGCTACACCTTC | CASSYSLNYGYTF
15 | few | TRBJ2-5 | NA | TRBV11-2 | TGTGCCAGCAGCTTTGGGCCCCAGGCATCAGAGACCCAGTACTTC | CASSFGPQASETQYF
16 | NA | TRBJ1-5 | TRBD1 | TRBV7-8 | TGTGCCAGCAGCTTTCGACAGGGTCGGAGCAATCAGCCCCAGCATTTT | CASSFRQGRSNQPQHF
13 | NA | TRBJ1-2 | NA | TRBV12-3/TRBV12-4 | TGTGCCAGCAGTCCACCCGGGACGGCCGGCTACACCTTC | CASSPPGTAGYTF
14 | NA | TRBJ2-2 | NA | TRBV12-3/TRBV12-4 | TGTGCCAGCAGACCGGGACCCCCGACCGGGGAGCTGTTTTTT | CASRPGPPTGELFF